This T cell receptor beta chain was documented in a study of T-cell memory formation after mild COVID-19. There are 16 residues in the CDR3. CDR1 and CDR2 (germline): SEHNR, FQNEAQ (reference sequence). V was cut by 4 bases and J by 1 base, with 14 bases left in between. TCRdb reprocessed the 5' RACE reads via MiXCR and lists one record per CDR3 protein. The repertoire holds fewer than 90,000 distinct CDR3 sequences, with 10% to 15% as singletons. The V call is TRBV7-9, the J call TRBJ1-5, with D possibly being TRBD1 (5 bases). This receptor was identified in a young man who had mild COVID-19 (a few samples of this study predate the infection). Cell type and time point are not known. Sequencing input: PBMCs or a T cell subset sorted from them (not recorded which). CDR3 sequence: CASSSTVGGSNQPQHF. The DNA for the CDR3 is TGTGCCAGCAGCTCCACCGTCGGGGGAAGCAATCAGCCCCAGCATTTT.